This T cell receptor (beta chain) originates from a study of T cell changes during pregnancy in multiple sclerosis. Sequenced by immunoSEQ multiplex PCR; TCRdb stores in-frame clones only, minus some. The table shows roughly 100,000 clones, with 91% occurring only once. There are 17 residues in the CDR3. V lost 4 bases and J lost 4; bases outside the gene matches: 13. The germline gives CDR1 SGHRS, CDR2 YFSETQ. This chain links TRBV5-1 with TRBJ1-2; 10 bases line up with TRBD1. The input for sequencing was peripheral blood, taken before pregnancy. This receptor was obtained from a female donor with multiple sclerosis, enrolled in a pregnancy study. The CDR3 DNA reads TGCGCCAGCAGCAACCGCCGGGACAGGGGTACAGTCTATGGCTACACCTTC. It is translated as CASSNRRDRGTVYGYTF.